The T cell receptor beta chain under discussion was sequenced for a study of blood T cell repertoires in COVID-19. Libraries were prepared by immunoSEQ multiplex PCR; TCRdb keeps only in-frame clonotypes and omits some of them. The sample has around 110,000 clones, 80% seen once. In this sample, this clone turned up a few times. CDR3 length equals 14 residues. Germline V lookup: CDR1 SNHLY, CDR2 FYNNEI. Trimming stripped 5 bases from V and 7 bases from J, with 15 bases between. This TCR was sampled from a man in his sixties with active or convalescent COVID-19. The sequencing input was peripheral blood. J is TRBJ1-5 and V is TRBV2; D ambiguous. CDR3 in amino acids: CASSLYTRGQPQHF. In nucleotides, the CDR3 is TGTGCCAGCAGTCTTTACACCCGTGGCCAGCCCCAGCATTTT. Full variable domain (rest looked up from reference TRBV2 and TRBJ1-5): EPEVTQTPSHQVTQMGQEVILRCVPISNHLYFYWYRQILGQKVEFLVSFYNNEISEKSEIFDDQFSVERPDGSNFTLKIRSTKLEDSAMYFCASSLYTRGQPQHFGDGTRLSIL.